What follows is one TCR beta chain and its context. Its binding antigen is unknown. Base-call qualities are not available, and no considerably larger clone is one nucleotide away. V and J lose 6 bases and 2 bases, and a span of 20 bases separates them. Reading from cysteine to phenylalanine, the CDR3 counts 17 amino acids. Left in the record is the CDR3 DNA by itself, 51 bases read in frame from the first base. The germline V gene supplies CDR1 SNHLY and CDR2 FYNNEI. Sequencing instrument: Illumina MiSeq. TCRdb cleaned the public reads at Q25 with fastp, built clones with MiXCR and kept in-frame beta chains. Each record represents a unique CDR3 protein, reported with the most common genes and DNA among its rows. Counted in this sample were 20,000 or so distinct CDR3 sequences; approximately 44% of them appeared once. Under 5% of the sample is held by the ten biggest clonotypes. The data stem from a study of type 1 regulatory T cells (dated by TCRdb to the early 2020s). At the level of the whole study: The study characterized an in vitro protocol that generated a Tr1-enriched, alloantigen-specific CD4 T cell product named T-allo10. T-allo10 was under clinical evaluation in patients with hematological malignancies receiving allogeneic hematopoietic stem cell transplantation.

Recombination connected TRBV2 to TRBJ2-1; confidence is insufficient to name the D gene. The receptor was derived from a human donor in good health. Sample: cultured T cells, either the whole culture or a sorted T cell fraction (not recorded which). CDR3 region: CASSSSWAETTYNEQFF. The sequenced DNA: TGTGCCAGCAGCTCCAGCTGGGCGGAGACCACCTACAATGAGCAGTTCTTC. The variable domain in full, with residues beyond the CDR3 obtained from the reference TRBV2 and TRBJ2-1 genes, is EPEVTQTPSHQVTQMGQEVILRCVPISNHLYFYWYRQILGQKVEFLVSFYNNEISEKSEIFDDQFSVERPDGSNFTLKIRSTKLEDSAMYFCASSSSWAETTYNEQFFGPGTRLTVL.